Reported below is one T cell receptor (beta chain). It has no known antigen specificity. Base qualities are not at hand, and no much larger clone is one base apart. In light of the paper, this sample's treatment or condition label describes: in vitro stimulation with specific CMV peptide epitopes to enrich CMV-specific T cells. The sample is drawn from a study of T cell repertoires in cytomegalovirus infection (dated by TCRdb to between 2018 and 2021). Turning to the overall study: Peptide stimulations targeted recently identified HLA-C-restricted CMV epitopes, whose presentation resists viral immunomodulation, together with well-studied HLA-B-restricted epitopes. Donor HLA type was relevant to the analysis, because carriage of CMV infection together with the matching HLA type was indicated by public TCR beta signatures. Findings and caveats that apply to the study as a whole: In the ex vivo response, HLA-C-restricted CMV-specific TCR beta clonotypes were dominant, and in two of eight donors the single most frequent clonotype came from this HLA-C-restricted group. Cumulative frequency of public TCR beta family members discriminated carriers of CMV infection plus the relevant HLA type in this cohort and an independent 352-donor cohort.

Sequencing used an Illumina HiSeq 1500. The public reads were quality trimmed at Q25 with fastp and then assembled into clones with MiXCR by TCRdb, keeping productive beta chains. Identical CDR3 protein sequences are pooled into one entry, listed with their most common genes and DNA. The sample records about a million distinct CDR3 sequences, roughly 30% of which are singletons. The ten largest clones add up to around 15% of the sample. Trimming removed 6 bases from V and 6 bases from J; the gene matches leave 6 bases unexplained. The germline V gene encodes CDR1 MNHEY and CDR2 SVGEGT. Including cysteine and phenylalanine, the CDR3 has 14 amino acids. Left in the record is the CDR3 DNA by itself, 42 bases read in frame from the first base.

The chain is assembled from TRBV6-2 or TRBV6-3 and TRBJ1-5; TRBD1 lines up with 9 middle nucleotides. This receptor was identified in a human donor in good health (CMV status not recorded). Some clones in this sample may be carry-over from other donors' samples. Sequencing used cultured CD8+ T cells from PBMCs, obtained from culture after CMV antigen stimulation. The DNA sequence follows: TGTGCCAGCAGATTACAGGGGGCGACTCAGCCCCAGCATTTT. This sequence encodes CASRLQGATQPQHF.